This T cell receptor (beta chain) was profiled in a study of CD8+CD57+ T cells in acquired aplastic anemia. This clonotype was found many times. The CDR3 spans 19 residues. After removal of 1 base from V and 2 bases from J, the junction contained 4 bases not matched to a gene. Germline lookup yields CDR1 SEHNR and CDR2 FQNEAQ (reference sequence). Genomic DNA templated the TCR beta VDJ and CDR3 profiling. Via MiXCR, TCRdb re-called the reads, giving one row per CDR3 protein. The sample records about 190,000 distinct CDR3 sequences, around 59% being singletons. This chain uses TRBV7-9 with TRBJ2-6; 14 nucleotides match TRBD2. The source of this sequence is a human donor in good health, serving as a control. The sample taken for sequencing was sorted CD4+, CD8+, or CD8+CD57+ T cells (not recorded which) from PBMCs. The CDR3 nucleotides read TGTGCCAGCAGCTTAGACCGGACTAGCGGGGGGACTGGGGCCAACGTCCTGACTTTC. Its protein product is CASSLDRTSGGTGANVLTF.